The sequence of this T cell receptor beta chain was determined in a study of OX40 agonist ivuxolimab in advanced cancers. Study-wide findings and caveats: At doses 0.1 to 3.0 mg/kg, CD4+ and CD8+ clones expanded.

The repertoire was sequenced with immunoSEQ multiplex PCR; TCRdb's copy has only in-frame clones and lacks some. Counted here are roughly 60,000 clones, 87% occurring once; the ten biggest clones make up 5.2%. This clone occurred once. No antigen is known for it. The input for sequencing was CD4+ or CD8+ T cells sorted from blood, taken in a trial of the OX40 agonist ivuxolimab. The TCR comes from an adult with an advanced solid tumor such as melanoma, head and neck, liver or kidney cancer.

DNA of the CDR3: TGTGCCAGCAGCCCTGGAGGGGGCGTTGTGGGCACTGAAGCTTTCTTT. Translation: CASSPGGGVVGTEAFF. V usage is TRBV7-8 and J usage is TRBJ1-1; 7 nucleotides line up with TRBD1. The CDR3 sequence is 16 residues long. Germline lookup yields CDR1 SGHVS and CDR2 FQNEAQ. After removal of 5 bases from V and 4 bases from J, the junction contained 13 bases not matched to a gene. The variable domain in full, completed from reference TRBV7-8 and TRBJ1-1, reads GAGVSQSPRYKVAKRGQDVALRCDPISGHVSLFWYQQALGQGPEFLTYFQNEAQLDKSGLPSDRFFAERPEGSVSTLKIQRTQQEDSAVYLCASSPGGGVVGTEAFFGQGTRLTVV.